The text below deals with one T cell receptor (beta chain). What it binds is not known. The sample comes from a study of post-analysis software for immune sequencing data. The study, taken as a whole, reports: About 5 TRBV segments were significantly more frequent in patients than in controls. TRBV5-6, TRBV5-1 and TRBV20-1 were among these segments.

Each TCR beta cDNA library carried unique molecular identifiers. T cells numbering about 0.9 to 10 million yielded cDNA molecules that totaled roughly 500,000. MiXCR, run by TCRdb on the PCR reads, gives a single entry per CDR3 protein. The table records roughly 200,000 distinct CDR3 sequences, approximately 28% of them present only once. The length of the CDR3 is 15 residues. V lost 3 bases to trimming and J lost 3 bases, with 13 bases between them. The V call is TRBV12-3 or TRBV12-4, the J call TRBJ2-3, with D maybe TRBD1 (5 bases). The TCR sequence derives from a girl under 18 with multiple sclerosis. The source material was blood. CDR3 coding DNA: TGTGCCAGCAGTTTGTCGGGCCAGGGAACAGATACGCAGTATTTT. This encodes CASSLSGQGTDTQYF.